These 23 T cell receptor beta chains came from one sample sequenced in a study of T cells in localized non-small cell lung cancer. Method: immunoSEQ multiplex PCR; TCRdb's copy keeps in-frame clones and lacks some. The sample holds roughly 16,000 clones, more than 80% seen once. Here the sequenced sample was peripheral blood, taken before any cancer treatment. All receptors derive from a woman aged 40-69 years with stage I lung adenocarcinoma.

This sequence joins TRBV27 and TRBJ2-5, with D tentatively TRBD2 (7 bases). Trimming stripped 5 bases from V and 0 bases from J, with 16 bases between. Germline V CDR1 and CDR2: MNHEY, SMNVEV (reference sequence). The CDR3 runs to 16 residues. The CDR3 DNA reads TGTGCCAGCAGTACCCTGGGAGGGGGGTACCAAGAGACCCAGTACTTC. It translates to CASSTLGGGYQETQYF.

This chain uses TRBV2 with TRBJ1-2; 8 nucleotides agree with TRBD1. After removal of 4 bases from V and 1 base from J, the junction contained 11 bases not matched to a gene. The CDR3 consists of 17 residues. The germline gives CDR1 SNHLY, CDR2 FYNNEI. CDR3 sequence: CASSALRTGPVNYGYTF. The CDR3 DNA is TGTGCCAGCAGTGCCCTAAGGACAGGGCCCGTTAACTATGGCTACACCTTC.

This chain uses TRBV2 with TRBJ2-3; a weak D match, TRBD2 (6 bases). CDR3 length: 13 residues. Trimming stripped 10 bases from V and 0 bases from J, with 11 bases between. Germline CDR1 SNHLY, CDR2 FYNNEI. CDR3 in amino acids: CATPGRSTDTQYF. The CDR3, as DNA: TGTGCCACCCCAGGGAGGAGCACAGATACGCAGTATTTT.

A few counts support this clone. The chain recombines TRBV6-1 with TRBJ1-1; D might be TRBD1 (6 bases). V was clipped by 1 base and J by 0 bases, with 6 bases between them. Germline V lookup: CDR1 MNHNS, CDR2 SASEGT. This CDR3 spans 14 amino acids. The CDR3, as DNA: TGTGCCAGCAGTGAAGGGGGGCTGAACACTGAAGCTTTCTTT. Translated: CASSEGGLNTEAFF.

The chain joins TRBV11-3 to TRBJ1-5, with D possibly matching TRBD1 (6 bases). CDR3 length equals 18 residues. Germline V gene lookup returns CDR1 SGHNT and CDR2 YENEEA. The V end was cut by 5 bases, the J end by 2 bases, with 22 bases between. The CDR3 DNA sequence: TGTGCCAGCAGCACGCGGGACACTCGGGGGGCTGGCAATCAGCCCCAGCATTTT. Its protein is CASSTRDTRGAGNQPQHF.

As DNA, the CDR3 is TGTGCCAGCAGCCCGAGCGGACTCGTCTCCTACGAGCAGTACTTC. Translating gives CASSPSGLVSYEQYF. The chain links TRBV9 to TRBJ2-7; maybe TRBD2 (5 bases). CDR3 length: 15 residues. From germline, CDR1 is SGDLS and CDR2 YYNGEE. V dropped 4 bases and J dropped 0 bases, with 14 bases sitting between them.

This chain links TRBV30 with TRBJ1-2; 11 bases align to TRBD1. After removal of 1 base from V and 7 bases from J, the junction contained 5 bases not matched to a gene. The CDR3 sequence is 14 residues long. Germline V gives CDR1 GTSNPN, CDR2 SVGIG (reference sequence). CDR3 nucleotide sequence: TGTGCCTGGAGTGCGGACAGGGGGCTTGGTGGCTACACCTTC. Translated, it gives CAWSADRGLGGYTF.

The V call is TRBV4-2, the J call TRBJ2-5; TRBD2 agrees at 11 bases. Per germline, CDR1 LGHNA and CDR2 YNFKEQ. Germline trimming cut 4 bases from V and 3 bases from J; bases unmatched to any gene: 7. The CDR3 is 16 amino acids. The DNA for the CDR3 is TGTGCCAGCAGCCTATATAGCGGGGGGGGCGAAGAGACCCAGTACTTC. It codes for CASSLYSGGGEETQYF.

This chain uses TRBV7-9 with TRBJ2-5; 9 nucleotides line up with TRBD2. Germline loops: CDR1 SEHNR, CDR2 FQNEAQ (reference sequence). Trimming took 2 bases from V and 3 from J; bases not matched to a gene: 7. This CDR3 is 16 amino acids long. DNA of the CDR3: TGTGCCAGCAGCTTATGGTCCAGCGGGGGGAAAGAGACCCAGTACTTC. It specifies CASSLWSSGGKETQYF. Full variable domain (missing parts from reference TRBV7-9 and TRBJ2-5): DTGVSQNPRHKITKRGQNVTFRCDPISEHNRLYWYRQTLGQGPEFLTYFQNEAQLEKSRLLSDRFSAERPKGSFSTLEIQRTEQGDSAMYLCASSLWSSGGKETQYFGPGTRLLVL.

This clone was seen just once. This chain joins TRBV6-5 and TRBJ1-6, with D unresolved. The germline V gene encodes CDR1 MNHEY and CDR2 SVGAGI. The V end lost 5 bases, the J end lost 9 bases, and 14 bases lay between the germline ends. The CDR3 totals 14 residues. DNA for the CDR3: TGTGCCAGCAGTCGGGCCGATGCTGGTTCACCCCTCCACTTT. Translating gives CASSRADAGSPLHF.

The chain has TRBV6-6 and TRBJ2-3; D possibly corresponds to TRBD1 (6 bases). V lost 10 bases and J 6 bases, leaving 17 bases between the germline ends. The CDR3 totals 13 residues. CDR1 MNHNY and CDR2 SVGAGI come from the germline V gene (reference sequence). The CDR3 spells CATCRQDGDTQYF. The DNA of the CDR3 is TGTGCCACCTGTAGACAGGATGGGGATACGCAGTATTTT.

The rearrangement uses TRBV20-1 and TRBJ2-7, with D uncertain. V lost 5 bases, J lost 2 bases, and 7 bases lay in between. Germline assignment: CDR1 DFQATT and CDR2 SNEGSKA (reference sequence). The CDR3 has 11 residues. CDR3 DNA: TGCAGTGCTCCACACCCCTACGAGCAGTACTTC. Protein product: CSAPHPYEQYF.

The rearrangement joins TRBV30 to TRBJ1-5; D call uncertain. This CDR3 spans 13 amino acids. The V end lost 2 bases, the J end lost 3 bases, and 8 bases lay between the germline ends. Germline CDR1 GTSNPN, CDR2 SVGIG (reference sequence). The CDR3 is CAWSLHDNQPQHF. As DNA, the CDR3 is TGTGCCTGGAGTTTACACGACAATCAGCCCCAGCATTTT.

The chain is built from TRBV6-1 and TRBJ1-2; a possible D gene is TRBD1 (6 bases). Germline CDR1 is MNHNS and CDR2 is SASEGT. The V end was cut by 5 bases, the J end by 7 bases, with 14 bases between. The CDR3 has 13 residues. The CDR3 protein is CASSPEGGAGYTF. CDR3 DNA: TGTGCCAGCAGTCCTGAAGGGGGGGCTGGCTACACCTTC.

This clone showed up just once. The chain recombines TRBV29-1 with TRBJ1-1; D is undetermined. V was shortened by 3 bases and J by 13 bases, with 24 bases between the two germline ends. Germline loops: CDR1 SQVTM, CDR2 ANQGSEA. This CDR3 spans 14 amino acids. The chain's CDR3 is CSVELTLGFLTVFF. CDR3 DNA: TGCAGCGTTGAGTTAACTCTGGGTTTTCTCACGGTTTTCTTT.

V gene TRBV18 combines with J gene TRBJ1-2; no definite D call. Trimming removed 3 bases from V and 3 bases from J, with 5 bases in between. The CDR3 is 12 amino acids. Germline assignment: CDR1 KGHSH and CDR2 LQKENI. CDR3 sequence reads: CASSPTDYGYTF. CDR3 in DNA: TGTGCCAGCTCACCGACGGACTATGGCTACACCTTC.

The chain couples TRBV7-9 to TRBJ2-1; D is uncertain. This CDR3 is 13 amino acids long. Germline lookup yields CDR1 SEHNR and CDR2 FQNEAQ (reference sequence). V was shortened by 1 base and J by 7 bases, with 8 bases between the two germline ends. The CDR3 nucleotides read TGTGCCAGCAGCTTAGACCAGATGAATGAGCAGTTCTTC. The encoded protein is CASSLDQMNEQFF.

J is TRBJ2-5 and V is TRBV7-6; D possibly corresponds to TRBD2 (5 bases). Trimming took off 1 base at V and 7 bases at J, with 10 bases between the two ends. The germline V gene encodes CDR1 SGHVS and CDR2 FNYEAQ. The length of the CDR3 is 13 residues. CDR3 nucleotide sequence: TGTGCCAGCAGCTTAGTGGAGGCCAGGACCCAGTACTTC. This gives the protein CASSLVEARTQYF.

J is TRBJ1-2 and V is TRBV19, with 9 bases aligning to TRBD1. The V gene end was trimmed by 5 bases and the J gene end by 5 bases; junction bases not matched to a gene: 0. This CDR3 contains 12 residues. Germline V gene data show CDR1 as LNHDA and CDR2 as SQIVND (reference sequence). The CDR3 spells CASSGQGYGYTF. In nucleotides, the CDR3 is TGTGCCAGTAGTGGACAGGGGTATGGCTACACCTTC.

The chain joins TRBV15 to TRBJ1-1; D is unclear. Germline assignment: CDR1 LNHNV and CDR2 YYDKDF (reference sequence). The V end lost 0 bases, the J end lost 11 bases, and 16 bases lay between the germline ends. The CDR3 is 14 amino acids. In DNA, the CDR3 is TGTGCCACCAGCAGAGACTCACCTCCCCCGCGGGCTTTCTTT. This sequence encodes CATSRDSPPPRAFF.

This chain connects TRBV19 to TRBJ2-1; unclear D gene. Germline V gene lookup returns CDR1 LNHDA and CDR2 SQIVND (reference sequence). The CDR3 length is 15 residues. Deletions cut 8 bases from V and 0 bases from J, with 14 bases between. CDR3 loop: CASDPGLSSYNEQFF. The CDR3 coding sequence is TGTGCCAGTGATCCCGGGCTGAGCTCCTACAATGAGCAGTTCTTC.

This clone was counted a single time. The chain recombines TRBV6-5 with TRBJ2-7, with 7 bases aligning to TRBD1. J was trimmed by 5 bases and V by 2 bases; bases with no gene match: 9. Germline lookup yields CDR1 MNHEY and CDR2 SVGAGI. The CDR3 loop spans 15 amino acids. This chain's CDR3 is CASSYPERQGHEQYF. The CDR3 region has the DNA TGTGCCAGCAGTTACCCTGAGAGACAGGGCCACGAGCAGTACTTC.

The chain recombines TRBV6-5 with TRBJ1-6; D not resolved. The CDR3 loop spans 14 amino acids. Germline V lookup: CDR1 MNHEY, CDR2 SVGAGI. V was pared by 6 bases and J by 0 bases, with 6 bases between. The CDR3, as DNA: TGTGCCAGCAGAAGGGACTCCTATAATTCACCCCTCCACTTT. This codes for CASRRDSYNSPLHF.